The sequence of this T cell receptor beta chain was determined in a study of blood T cell repertoires in COVID-19. Study overall: Specimens from acute and convalescent COVID-19 originated in the United States, Italy and Spain. Sources were T cells, B-cell-depleted T cells, or PBMCs; the material itself was cDNA or gDNA.

Some clones are missing from TCRdb's copy, which holds only in-frame ones; the method was immunoSEQ multiplex PCR. The sample lists about 100,000 clones, more than 70% seen once, with around 13% in the top ten. Per germline, CDR1 MNHEY and CDR2 SVGEGT. This CDR3 is built from 13 residues. Trimming removed 5 bases at V and 7 bases at J, with 12 bases between. The sequence was obtained from a human donor in a cohort sampled during active COVID-19. The chain recombines TRBV6-2 or TRBV6-3 with TRBJ1-5; possible D gene TRBD1, 5 bases. Sequences were obtained from peripheral blood. The CDR3 loop reads CASSVPGSQPQHF. In DNA, the CDR3 is TGTGCCAGCAGTGTACCAGGGTCCCAGCCCCAGCATTTT.